These T cell receptor beta chains were read from a single sample in a study of T cell responses to AZD1222 COVID-19 vaccine. Using immunoSEQ multiplex PCR, the repertoire was profiled, and TCRdb retains in-frame clones only, with some absent. The data contain about 110,000 clones, nearly 90% of them seen just once; the ten biggest clones take up less than 3.5%. The sample in question was peripheral blood, obtained on day 0 of AZD1222 vaccination. The receptor source for this set is an adult in good health. Each CDR3 is given with its conserved first and last residue. Expanded clones get a size class; other rows say once, few or many, or leave the size out.

>TRBJ1-6|TRBV27|.
CASSLGQDGSPLHF
>TRBJ2-1|TRBV7-9|.
CASSFDQNNEQFF
>TRBJ1-2|TRBV27|once
CASAPGAIGYGYTF
>TRBJ2-7|TRBV10-3|.
CAISESDLAGYGAYEQYF
>TRBJ2-7|TRBV7-2|.
CASSLGLLAASSYEQYF
>TRBJ2-7|TRBV28|.
CASSFSNTYEQYF
>TRBJ2-7|TRBV5-1|.
CASSPGGRLSYEQYF
>TRBJ1-1|TRBV25-1|.
CASSGYPHRGMNTEAFF
>TRBJ1-2|TRBV2|.
CASSEGWGSYYGYTF
>TRBJ2-5|TRBV3-1/TRBV3-2|.
CASSPQGIQKTQYF
>TRBJ1-1|TRBV3-1/TRBV3-2|.
CASSLPGLSTEAFF
>TRBJ1-1|TRBV9|.
CASSRGGMNTEAFF
>TRBJ1-5|TRBV6-1|.
CASSEGGQPQHF
>TRBJ2-7|TRBV7-9|once
CASSLRDINIDEQYF
>TRBJ1-4|TRBV7-9|.
CASSLDRATNEKLFF
>TRBJ2-2|TRBV6-5|.
CASSSSGELFF
>TRBJ2-5|TRBV6-2/TRBV6-3|.
CASSQDVAETQYF
>TRBJ1-5|TRBV5-1|.
CASSLGDPRDQPQHF
>TRBJ2-7|TRBV6-5|.
CASRVGGMSYF
>TRBJ1-1|TRBV19|.
CASSENRGITEAFF
>TRBJ1-2|TRBV7-6|.
CASSPGSGGIYGYTF
>TRBJ2-5|TRBV2|.
CASSEQGGQTQYF
>TRBJ2-7|TRBV19|.
CASSIGPGRSYEQYF
>TRBJ2-1|TRBV5-4|.
CASSLGAPGGSAGEQFF
>TRBJ2-3|TRBV4-2|.
CASSQERERYTQYF
>TRBJ2-7|TRBV2|.
CASTQEGGRGEQYF
>TRBJ2-7|TRBV7-8|.
CASSRGGGTAYEQYF
>TRBJ2-5|TRBV27|.
CASSPTRETQYF
>TRBJ2-5|TRBV24-1|.
CATSSPDVVETQYF
>TRBJ1-3|TRBV19|.
CASSSQAGSGNTIYF
>TRBJ2-7|TRBV11-2|.
CASSFGGRPYEQYF
>TRBJ1-4|TRBV7-9|.
CASSLLSANEKLFF
>TRBJ1-5|TRBV27|.
CASRSGMGGVNQPQHF
>TRBJ1-5|TRBV13|.
CASSFGAIGRGQPQHF
>TRBJ1-3|TRBV3-1/TRBV3-2|.
CASSQDQPGGILNTIYF
>TRBJ2-7|TRBV21-1|.
CASSKGPQGRLSYEQYF
>TRBJ2-7|TRBV7-2|once
CASSFPSTGTRGEQYF
>TRBJ1-2|TRBV3-1/TRBV3-2|.
CASSFGQGDGYTF
>TRBJ1-5|TRBV6-2/TRBV6-3|.
CASSSGQGFDQPQHF
>TRBJ1-6|TRBV4-1|.
CASSQPPESPLHF
>TRBJ1-5|TRBV18|once
CASSSGDSNQPQHF
>TRBJ1-3|TRBV5-1|.
CASSLDFGTGNTIYF
>TRBJ2-5|TRBV11-2|.
CASTWTGRTQYF
>TRBJ2-3|TRBV28|.
CASSSWREPRTDTQYF
>TRBJ2-4|TRBV5-8|.
CASSLGAGKNIQYF
>TRBJ1-5|TRBV29-1|few
CSVQGAINQPQHF
>TRBJ1-6|TRBV28|.
CASWRRQGDSPLHF
>TRBJ2-5|TRBV18|.
CASSPSPGETQYF
>TRBJ1-2|TRBV5-5|few
CASSVTGRAYGGYTF
>TRBJ2-7|TRBV27|.
CASSLYGNSYEQYF
>TRBJ2-2|TRBV29-1|.
CSGRQAQDTGELFF
>TRBJ1-1|TRBV9|.
CASSVTGETEAFF
>TRBJ1-3|TRBV3-1/TRBV3-2|.
CASTQVTGYRGNTIYF
>TRBJ2-7|TRBV28|.
CASSLSSKGFPREQYF